The 6 T cell receptor beta chains below come from one sample, sequenced in a study of blood T cell repertoires in COVID-19. Sequencing used immunoSEQ multiplex PCR; TCRdb keeps in-frame clones, though not all of them. Of roughly 150,000 clones listed, about 88% are singletons. The sequencing input was peripheral blood. These receptors were obtained from a man aged 45-65 years who had recovered from COVID-19.

This rearrangement joins TRBV15 to TRBJ2-1; 8 nucleotides align to TRBD1. J lost 7 bases, V lost 2 bases, and 16 bases had no gene match. Germline loops: CDR1 LNHNV, CDR2 YYDKDF (reference sequence). This CDR3 contains 18 residues. The CDR3 sequence is CATSRPAGRGRAANEQFF. The CDR3 DNA follows: TGTGCCACCAGCAGACCCGCCGGCAGGGGGCGAGCTGCAAATGAGCAGTTCTTC.

This chain links TRBV11-2 with TRBJ2-5; TRBD1 agrees at 8 bases. Germline V gene sequence: CDR1 SGHAT, CDR2 FQNNGV. V lost 3 bases, J lost 5 bases, and 2 bases stayed unmatched. The CDR3 has 13 residues. The CDR3 sequence is CASSLTGVETQYF. The CDR3 DNA reads TGTGCCAGCAGCTTGACAGGGGTGGAGACCCAGTACTTC.

V usage is TRBV3-1 (or the pseudogene TRBV3-2) and J usage is TRBJ2-3, with TRBD2 matching over 11 bases. Germline-derived CDR1 and CDR2 are LGHDT and YNNKEL (reference sequence). J gave up 3 bases and V 0 bases, and 5 bases lay outside the gene matches. This CDR3 comprises 17 residues. CDR3 in amino acids: CASSQDQLAGVTDTQYF. CDR3 DNA: TGTGCCAGCAGCCAAGATCAACTAGCGGGAGTTACAGATACGCAGTATTTT.

The genes are TRBV5-6 and TRBJ2-2; 8 bases align to TRBD1. V was clipped by 4 bases and J by 10 bases; unmatched bases: 12. The length of the CDR3 is 15 residues. CDR1 SGHDT and CDR2 YYEEEE come from the germline V gene. Here the CDR3 reads CASSLGGQVVVELFF. The CDR3 DNA is TGTGCCAGCAGCCTGGGGGGACAGGTGGTTGTGGAGCTGTTTTTT.

This clone was detected once. The chain couples TRBV27 to TRBJ1-1, with D maybe TRBD1 (5 bases). Germline CDR1 and CDR2: MNHEY and SMNVEV (reference sequence). The CDR3 covers 13 residues. V shed 3 bases and J shed 5 bases, with 10 bases lying between them. This CDR3 is CASSLGEETEAFF. In DNA, the CDR3 is TGTGCCAGCAGTTTGGGGGAGGAGACTGAAGCTTTCTTT.

The chain couples TRBV5-8 to TRBJ2-1; D possibly corresponds to TRBD2 (6 bases). Germline V lookup: CDR1 SGHTS, CDR2 YDEGEE. Trimming removed 4 bases at V and 4 bases at J, with 15 bases between. The CDR3 consists of 15 residues. This CDR3 reads CASSERSGRYNEQFF. The CDR3 bases are TGTGCCAGCAGCGAACGGTCGGGGAGGTACAATGAGCAGTTCTTC.